This T cell receptor (beta chain) was sequenced during a study of blood T cells in healthy people across ages. Study summary: About one barcoded beta molecule per two T cells was the capture yield of template switching. Study-wide results and caveats: The diversity estimates, figures obtained from one million T cells, were considered underestimates.

CDR3 size: 14 residues. Germline V gives CDR1 LGHNA, CDR2 YSLEER. V was pared by 4 bases and J by 5 bases, with 8 bases of the junction left unmatched. The use of a sample-barcoded 5' primer and a J-beta primer mix characterized a second PCR of about 7 to 12 cycles. Each single sample gave us at least 2.5 million CDR3-containing paired-end reads. TCRdb reprocessed the 5' RACE reads with MiXCR, giving one entry per CDR3 protein. This table holds hundreds of thousands of distinct CDR3 sequences, about 30% found once. For this clonotype: No antigen is known for it.

What was sequenced was blood. This TCR derives from a woman aged 80 or over in good health. The chain combines TRBV4-3 with TRBJ2-7, with TRBD1 matching 7 bases. The CDR3 sequence: CASSRDFQGDEQYF. CDR3 coding DNA: TGCGCCAGCAGCCGCGACTTTCAGGGGGACGAGCAGTACTTC.